The 13 T cell receptor beta chains below come from one sample, sequenced in a study of T cell responses to AZD1222 COVID-19 vaccine. Profiled with immunoSEQ multiplex PCR; TCRdb holds only in-frame clones, not every one. The data hold 110,000 to 150,000 clones, with about 92% observed a single time. The sequencing used peripheral blood, collected after recovery from COVID-19. These receptors were taken from an adult who had recovered from COVID-19.

V gene TRBV5-1 combines with J gene TRBJ2-5; TRBD2 matches 11 bases. CDR3 size: 16 residues. V lost 2 bases, J lost 5 bases, and 8 bases stayed unmatched. Germline values: CDR1 SGHRS, CDR2 YFSETQ. The CDR3 coding sequence is TGCGCCAGCAGCTTAGGGACTAGCGGAGGATGGGAGACCCAGTACTTC. Its protein is CASSLGTSGGWETQYF.

This rearrangement joins TRBV28 to TRBJ1-2; D is uncertain. CDR1 is MDHEN and CDR2 is SYDVKM in the germline V gene. CDR3 length equals 18 residues. Deletions cut 4 bases from V and 2 bases from J, with 23 bases between. The CDR3 reads CASSSYTSGELSNYGYTF. The DNA for the CDR3 is TGTGCCAGCAGTTCATATACCTCCGGAGAGCTCTCAAACTATGGCTACACCTTC.

The CDR3 DNA sequence: TGTGCCAGCAGCTTAGCTGGTAGATTGGAGTACTTC. This codes for CASSLAGRLEYF. The rearrangement joins TRBV11-2 to TRBJ2-4; D unclear. This CDR3 is 12 amino acids long. V lost 1 base and J lost 14, with 12 bases in between. Germline loops: CDR1 SGHAT, CDR2 FQNNGV.

This CDR3 reads CASSLDLAGGRETQYF. The CDR3 DNA reads as TGTGCCAGCAGCTTGGATTTAGCGGGAGGGCGAGAGACCCAGTACTTC. V usage is TRBV5-4 and J usage is TRBJ2-5; 11 nucleotides match TRBD2. The CDR3 spans 16 residues. With 0 bases clipped from V and 4 bases from J, the junction kept 5 bases outside the gene matches. CDR1 and CDR2 from the germline V gene are SGHNT and YYREEE (reference sequence).

V is TRBV5-5 and J is TRBJ2-2; no firm D call. The CDR3 loop spans 14 amino acids. Trimming pared 0 bases from V and 6 bases from J, leaving 9 bases between. Looked up from germline, CDR1 is SGHKS and CDR2 is YYEKEE (reference sequence). CDR3 nucleotides: TGTGCCAGCAGCTTGGTATTACTGGCCGGGGAGCTGTTTTTT. This encodes CASSLVLLAGELFF.

The CDR3 DNA follows: TGTGCCAGCAGCCAAGTATCTGGCAATCAGCCCCAGCATTTT. Amino acid sequence: CASSQVSGNQPQHF. The rearrangement joins TRBV3-1 (or the pseudogene TRBV3-2) to TRBJ1-5; D ambiguous. Trimming removed 1 base at V and 2 bases at J, with 6 bases between. The CDR3 is 14 amino acids. CDR1 is LGHDT and CDR2 is YNNKEL in the germline V gene (reference sequence).

This clone is a singleton in its sample. The CDR3 here is CASSLPGLNEKLFF. The CDR3 nucleotides are TGTGCCAGCAGCTTGCCCGGGCTTAATGAAAAACTGTTTTTT. V and J are TRBV5-5 and TRBJ1-4; D remains ambiguous. This CDR3 spans 14 amino acids. Germline V gives CDR1 SGHKS, CDR2 YYEKEE (reference sequence). Trimming left V 1 base short and J 4 bases short, with 8 bases between.

V and J are TRBV19 and TRBJ2-4; 7 bases align to TRBD2. Per the germline V gene, CDR1 is LNHDA and CDR2 is SQIVND (reference sequence). The CDR3 has 18 residues. The ends lost 4 bases at V and 2 bases at J; junction bases unmatched: 14. Here the CDR3 reads CASSNPPGREGSKNIQYF. The CDR3 DNA reads as TGTGCCAGTAGTAACCCCCCTGGGAGGGAGGGTTCCAAAAACATTCAGTACTTC.

This chain links TRBV12-3 or TRBV12-4 with TRBJ2-5; D is ambiguous. Trimming shortened V by 5 bases and J by 2 bases, and 9 bases separated the two germline ends. This CDR3 contains 13 residues. Here the CDR3 reads CASSPANQETQYF. In DNA form, the CDR3 reads TGTGCCAGCAGTCCTGCTAATCAAGAGACCCAGTACTTC.

The CDR3 spells CASSLTAGSGYEQYF. The CDR3 coding sequence is TGCGCCAGCAGCTTGACGGCAGGTTCAGGTTACGAGCAGTACTTC. The chain combines TRBV5-1 with TRBJ2-7, with D hard to call. Trimming cost V 1 base and J 4 bases, with 15 bases left between them. This CDR3 comprises 15 residues. Germline V lookup: CDR1 SGHRS, CDR2 YFSETQ.

The rearrangement joins TRBV6-6 to TRBJ2-7; TRBD2 aligns across 10 bases. The CDR3 runs to 14 residues. Germline V gene data show CDR1 as MNHNY and CDR2 as SVGAGI (reference sequence). Losses at the gene ends were 7 bases for V and 5 bases for J; bases not matched to a gene: 8. The CDR3 DNA reads TGTGCCAGCACGCAGGTAGCGGGAGGCGACGAGCAGTACTTC. It yields the protein CASTQVAGGDEQYF.

The V gene is TRBV9, the J gene TRBJ1-4; the D is unclear. Deletions cut 4 bases from V and 4 bases from J, with 14 bases between. This CDR3 spans 15 amino acids. Germline V gene data show CDR1 as SGDLS and CDR2 as YYNGEE. The CDR3 DNA is TGTGCCAGCAGCCTATGGCCCGACGGTAATGAAAAACTGTTTTTT. Protein sequence: CASSLWPDGNEKLFF. The full variable domain, in which reference TRBV9 and TRBJ1-4 provide the parts outside the CDR3, is DSGVTQTPKHLITATGQRVTLRCSPRSGDLSVYWYQQSLDQGLQFLIQYYNGEERAKGNILERFSAQQFPDLHSELNLSSLELGDSALYFCASSLWPDGNEKLFFGSGTQLSVL.

The V gene is TRBV28, the J gene TRBJ1-5, with TRBD1 matching over 10 bases. The CDR3 is 17 residues long. CDR1 and CDR2 from the germline V gene are MDHEN and SYDVKM. J lost 0 bases, V lost 5 bases, and 7 bases had no gene match. CDR3 coding DNA: TGTGCCAGCAGTCGACAGGGGGCAGGGTATAGCAATCAGCCCCAGCATTTT. It is translated as CASSRQGAGYSNQPQHF.